These 13 T cell receptor beta chains originate from one sample sequenced in a study of human T cells and chemical hapten exposure. TCRdb reprocessed the RACE reads via MiXCR and lists one record per CDR3 protein. This table has more than 80,000 distinct CDR3 sequences, 10% appearing once. The time point denotes: patch test 2, 6 weeks after DPC sensitization. Treatment specified: therapeutic diphenylcyclopropenone sensitization with weekly scalp DPC. Sequences were derived from whole blood, sampled in connection with sensitization to the hapten diphenylcyclopropenone (DPC). The receptors were gathered from a woman between 50 and 59 years old with alopecia areata. Some clones in this sample may be carry-over from other donors' samples.

This clonotype was found many times. The chain joins TRBV6-2 or TRBV6-3 to TRBJ1-2; the D is unclear. In germline, CDR1 is MNHEY, CDR2 SVGEGT. V lost 5 bases, J lost 6 bases, and 10 bases lay in between. The CDR3 consists of 12 residues. The CDR3 region is CASSPTGNGYTF. The CDR3 coding sequence is TGTGCCAGCAGTCCGACGGGGAATGGCTACACCTTC.

The chain employs TRBV12-3 or TRBV12-4 and TRBJ2-7; D ambiguous. The CDR3 runs to 15 residues. V was cut by 2 bases and J by 4 bases, with 15 bases left in between. CDR3 bases: TGTGCCAGCAGTTTAAGGGTCGGCGAACTATACGAGCAGTACTTC. Translating gives CASSLRVGELYEQYF.

The V call is TRBV28, the J call TRBJ1-2, with D perhaps TRBD1 (6 bases). The CDR3 runs to 13 residues. Trimming took off 5 bases at V and 2 bases at J, with 9 bases between the two ends. Germline CDR1 reads MDHEN; CDR2 reads SYDVKM. The CDR3 sequence is CASSKDRNYGYTF. CDR3 nucleotide sequence: TGTGCCAGCAGTAAGGACAGAAACTATGGCTACACCTTC.

The V call is TRBV4-2, the J call TRBJ2-1, with D possibly matching TRBD2 (6 bases). V was clipped by 4 bases and J by 4 bases, with 14 bases between them. CDR3 length: 15 residues. CDR1 LGHNA and CDR2 YNFKEQ come from the germline V gene. Here the CDR3 reads CASSPLSGTYNEQFF. CDR3 nucleotide sequence: TGTGCCAGCAGCCCACTTAGCGGAACTTACAATGAGCAGTTCTTC.

This clonotype was counted ten times or more. The chain is built from TRBV7-9 and TRBJ1-6, with D possibly being TRBD1 (5 bases). Germline CDR1 reads SEHNR; CDR2 reads FQNEAQ (reference sequence). Trimming pared 3 bases from V and 3 bases from J, leaving 12 bases between. The CDR3 sequence is 16 residues long. The CDR3 region has the DNA TGTGCCAGCAGCTTGGGGCAAGGGTTCTATAATTCACCCCTCCACTTT. Translating it yields CASSLGQGFYNSPLHF.

The chain joins TRBV20-1 to TRBJ2-1, with D tentatively TRBD1 (7 bases). CDR3 length: 16 residues. The germline gives CDR1 DFQATT, CDR2 SNEGSKA (reference sequence). The V end lost 1 base, the J end lost 7 bases, and 20 bases lay between the germline ends. CDR3 sequence: CSARVGMKPGGNEQFF. In DNA, the CDR3 is TGCAGTGCTAGAGTCGGTATGAAGCCAGGGGGGAATGAGCAGTTCTTC.

The rearrangement uses TRBV29-1 and TRBJ2-7; D uncertain. This CDR3 is built from 11 residues. Deletions cut 7 bases from V and 2 bases from J, with 9 bases between. Germline loops: CDR1 SQVTM, CDR2 ANQGSEA. The DNA for the CDR3 is TGCAGCGCCGGAACCACCTACGAGCAGTACTTC. This encodes CSAGTTYEQYF.

This clonotype was seen repeatedly, ten times or more. The chain employs TRBV2 and TRBJ1-5, with D tentatively TRBD1 (5 bases). V was trimmed by 4 bases and J by 0 bases, leaving 7 bases between them. This CDR3 comprises 14 residues. Germline values: CDR1 SNHLY, CDR2 FYNNEI. The CDR3 sequence is CASSAGFSNQPQHF. CDR3 nucleotide sequence: TGTGCCAGCAGTGCAGGGTTTAGCAATCAGCCCCAGCATTTT. Based on the CDR3 plus reference TRBV2 and TRBJ1-5, the full variable domain is EPEVTQTPSHQVTQMGQEVILRCVPISNHLYFYWYRQILGQKVEFLVSFYNNEISEKSEIFDDQFSVERPDGSNFTLKIRSTKLEDSAMYFCASSAGFSNQPQHFGDGTRLSIL.

This chain uses TRBV20-1 with TRBJ1-5, with TRBD1 matching 7 bases. V was clipped by 6 bases and J by 2 bases; unmatched bases: 13. This CDR3 is 16 amino acids long. Germline V gene sequence: CDR1 DFQATT, CDR2 SNEGSKA (reference sequence). The CDR3 nucleotides are TGCAGTGCAATCACATTGACAGGGTCTGGCAATCAGCCCCAGCATTTT. It is translated as CSAITLTGSGNQPQHF.

This clonotype was counted at least ten times. This chain uses TRBV4-1 with TRBJ2-7; D ambiguous. Germline assignment: CDR1 MGHRA and CDR2 YSYEKL. With 0 bases removed from V and 2 bases from J, the gap between germline ends came to 23 bases. The CDR3 has 19 amino acids. CDR3 in amino acids: CASSQELTSVSARPYEQYF. CDR3 sequence (DNA): TGCGCCAGCAGCCAAGAGCTCACCTCTGTGTCGGCTCGGCCCTACGAGCAGTACTTC.

V usage is TRBV15 and J usage is TRBJ2-7, with TRBD2 as a possible D gene (5 bases). The CDR3 covers 16 residues. Germline V lookup: CDR1 LNHNV, CDR2 YYDKDF (reference sequence). The V and J ends lost 0 bases and 0 bases respectively, with 12 bases between them. CDR3 in amino acids: CATSRDRGRTSYEQYF. The CDR3 nucleotides are TGTGCCACCAGCAGAGATCGGGGTAGAACCTCCTACGAGCAGTACTTC.

This clonotype was observed a handful of times. This chain links TRBV7-2 with TRBJ2-3, with TRBD2 matching over 9 bases. The germline CDR1 and CDR2 sequences are SGHTA and FQGNSA. The CDR3 covers 15 residues. The V and J ends lost 0 bases and 7 bases, in that order; junction bases with no gene match: 5. In DNA form, the CDR3 reads TGTGCCAGCAGCTTAGCGGCGGGAGGGTTAAATACGCAGTATTTT. This translates into CASSLAAGGLNTQYF.

This clonotype was counted many times. The chain joins TRBV7-6 to TRBJ1-4; no clear D gene. V lost 3 bases and J lost 2, with 7 bases in between. Germline V gives CDR1 SGHVS, CDR2 FNYEAQ. This CDR3 is built from 14 residues. The CDR3 nucleotides read TGTGCCAGCAGCTTGGTATCGACTAATGAAAAACTGTTTTTT. Translation gives CASSLVSTNEKLFF.